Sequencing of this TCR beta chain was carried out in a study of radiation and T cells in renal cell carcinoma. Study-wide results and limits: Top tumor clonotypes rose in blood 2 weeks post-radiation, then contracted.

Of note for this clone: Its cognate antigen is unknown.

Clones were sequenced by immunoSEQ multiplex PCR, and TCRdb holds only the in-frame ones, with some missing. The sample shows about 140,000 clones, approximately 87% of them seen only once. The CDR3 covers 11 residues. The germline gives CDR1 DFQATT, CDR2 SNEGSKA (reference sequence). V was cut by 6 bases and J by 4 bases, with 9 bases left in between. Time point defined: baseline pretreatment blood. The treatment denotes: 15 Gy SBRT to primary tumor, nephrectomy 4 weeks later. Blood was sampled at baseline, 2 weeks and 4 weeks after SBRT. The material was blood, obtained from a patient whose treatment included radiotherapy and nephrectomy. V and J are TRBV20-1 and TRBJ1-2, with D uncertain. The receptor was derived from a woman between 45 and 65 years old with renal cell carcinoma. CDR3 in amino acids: CSAKHGYGYTF. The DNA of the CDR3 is TGCAGTGCAAAGCACGGCTATGGCTACACCTTC.